The entry below gives a single T cell receptor (beta chain) sequence along with its context. This CDR3 has 15 residues. Germline-derived CDR1 and CDR2 are SGHRS and YFSETQ. The J segment lost 5 bases and the V segment lost 3 bases, leaving 3 bases of the junction unmatched. This specimen belongs to a study of blood T cell repertoires in COVID-19. Some clones are missing from TCRdb's copy, which holds only in-frame ones; the method was immunoSEQ multiplex PCR. This sample has about 300,000 clones, with approximately 89% found just once. The sample comprised peripheral blood. The chain combines TRBV5-1 with TRBJ2-1; 12 bases are a match to TRBD2. The TCR was taken from a woman aged 25 to 39 with COVID-19, enrolled during active disease. This CDR3 is CASSWTSGANNEQFF. CDR3 nucleotides: TGCGCCAGCAGCTGGACTAGCGGGGCAAACAATGAGCAGTTCTTC.